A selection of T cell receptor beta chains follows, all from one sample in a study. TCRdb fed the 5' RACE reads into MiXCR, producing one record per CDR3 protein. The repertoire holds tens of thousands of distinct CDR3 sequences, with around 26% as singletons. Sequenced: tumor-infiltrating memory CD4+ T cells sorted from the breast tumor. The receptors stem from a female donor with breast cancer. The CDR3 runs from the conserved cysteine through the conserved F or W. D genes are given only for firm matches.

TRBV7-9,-,CASSATGSTGNTIYF
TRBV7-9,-,CASSLALDTDTQYF
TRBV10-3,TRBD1,CAITVGQGADTQYF
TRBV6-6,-,CASSSDNYEQYF
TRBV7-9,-,CASSLVSDSEAFF
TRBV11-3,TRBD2,CASSLVGLAGGQYF
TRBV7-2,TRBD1,CASSSLAGGRRYF
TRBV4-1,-,CASSQSRSQDYTF
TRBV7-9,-,CASSFSLNTEAFF
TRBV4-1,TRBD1,CASSQGGQGALAKNIQYF
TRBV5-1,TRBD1,CASSPGQGFWEAFF
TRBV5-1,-,CASSLDREYGYTF
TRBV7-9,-,CASPRGPPGRVTGYTF
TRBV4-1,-,CASSQALLLQRTDTQYF
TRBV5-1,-,CASSLGQTFGAEQFF
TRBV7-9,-,CASSATRYEQYF
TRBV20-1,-,CSAYENLNTEAFF
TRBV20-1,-,CSALTGTPYGYTF
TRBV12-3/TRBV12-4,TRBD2,CASSTTSGRDNEQFF
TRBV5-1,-,CASSLNPENYEQYF
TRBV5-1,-,CASKPGLYNTEAFF
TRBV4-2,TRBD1,CASSPGTGNTGGLFF
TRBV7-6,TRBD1,CASSLRQGNGNEQFF
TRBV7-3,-,CASSLRQAGGLSYNEQFF
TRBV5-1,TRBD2,CASSARGALADEQFF
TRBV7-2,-,CASSSLDNQPQHF
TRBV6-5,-,CASTGRYGYTF
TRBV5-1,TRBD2,CASSGRTSGSGTDTQYF
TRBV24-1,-,CATSDGGRETQYF
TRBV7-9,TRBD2,CASSPRLAGGSTDTQYF
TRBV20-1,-,CSARETAYGYTF
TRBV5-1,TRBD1,CASSSLPGGNEQYF
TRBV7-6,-,CASSSTSIGETQYF
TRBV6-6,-,CASREGANYGYTF
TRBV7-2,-,CASSFSLAHSTDTQYF
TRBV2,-,CASSEGRGNTGELFF
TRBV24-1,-,CATSDTGTGDTQYF
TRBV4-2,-,CASSQDRHSNYGYTF
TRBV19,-,CASSIFGGDKAEAFF
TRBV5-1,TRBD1,CASSLSPGQGYQPQHF
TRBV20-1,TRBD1,CSASSWGTGTQPQHF
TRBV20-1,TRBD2,CSATPGSGGDNEQFF
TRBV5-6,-,CASSPATGADTQYF
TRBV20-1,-,CSASYNSNQPQHF
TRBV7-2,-,CASSLGQVQEGYTF
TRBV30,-,CAWSPGVHYGYTF
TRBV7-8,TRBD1,CASSVLQGNGYTF
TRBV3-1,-,CASSHAVPGADTQYF
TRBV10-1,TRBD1,CASSKGQGGADTQYF
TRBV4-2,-,CASSYRQEMGDTEACF